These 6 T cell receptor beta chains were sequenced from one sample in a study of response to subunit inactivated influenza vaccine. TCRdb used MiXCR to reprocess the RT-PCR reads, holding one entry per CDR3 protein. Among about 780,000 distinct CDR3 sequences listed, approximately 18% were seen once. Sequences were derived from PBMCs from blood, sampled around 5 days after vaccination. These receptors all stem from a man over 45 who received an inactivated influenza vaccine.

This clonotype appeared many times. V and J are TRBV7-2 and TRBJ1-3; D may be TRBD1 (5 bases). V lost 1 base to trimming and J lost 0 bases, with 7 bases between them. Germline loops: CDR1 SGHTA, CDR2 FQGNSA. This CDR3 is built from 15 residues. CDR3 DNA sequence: TGTGCCAGCAGCTTAGTCAGGGTCTCTGGAAACACCATATATTTT. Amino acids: CASSLVRVSGNTIYF.

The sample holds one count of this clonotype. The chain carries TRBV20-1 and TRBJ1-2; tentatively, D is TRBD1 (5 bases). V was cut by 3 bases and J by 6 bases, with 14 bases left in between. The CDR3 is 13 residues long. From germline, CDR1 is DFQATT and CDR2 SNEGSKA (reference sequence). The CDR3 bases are TGCAGTGCTAGGCCCCGGGGGGGGGATGGCTACACCTTC. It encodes CSARPRGGDGYTF.

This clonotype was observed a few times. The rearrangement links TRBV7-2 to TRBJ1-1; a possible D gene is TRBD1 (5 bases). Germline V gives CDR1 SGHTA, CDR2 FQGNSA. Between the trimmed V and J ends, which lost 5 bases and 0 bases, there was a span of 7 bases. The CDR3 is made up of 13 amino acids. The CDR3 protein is CASSIRVNTEAFF. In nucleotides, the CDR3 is TGTGCCAGCAGCATCAGGGTGAACACTGAAGCTTTCTTT.

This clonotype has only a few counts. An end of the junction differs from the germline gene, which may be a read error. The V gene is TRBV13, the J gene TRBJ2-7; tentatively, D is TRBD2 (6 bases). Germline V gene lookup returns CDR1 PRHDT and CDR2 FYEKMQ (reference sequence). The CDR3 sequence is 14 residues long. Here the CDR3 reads CASSFPQRAYEQYF. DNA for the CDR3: TGTGCCAGTAGCTTCCCCCAGCGGGCCTACGAGCAGTACTTC.

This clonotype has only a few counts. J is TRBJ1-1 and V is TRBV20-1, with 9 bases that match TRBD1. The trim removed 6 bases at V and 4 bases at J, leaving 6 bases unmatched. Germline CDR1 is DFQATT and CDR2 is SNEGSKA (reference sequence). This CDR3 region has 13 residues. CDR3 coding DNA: TGCAGTGCAGCACAGGGGGCGACCACTGAAGCTTTCTTT. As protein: CSAAQGATTEAFF.

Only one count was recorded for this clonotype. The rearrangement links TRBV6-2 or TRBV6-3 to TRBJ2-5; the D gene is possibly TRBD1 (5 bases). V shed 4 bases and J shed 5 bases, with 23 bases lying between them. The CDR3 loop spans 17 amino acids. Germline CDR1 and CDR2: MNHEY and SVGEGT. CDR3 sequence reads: CASSSPRQGIDWETQYF. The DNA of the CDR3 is TGTGCCAGCAGTTCCCCTCGGCAGGGAATCGATTGGGAGACCCAGTACTTC.